A single sample gave rise to the 10 T cell receptor beta chains below, sequenced in a study of shared T cell receptors in the human thymus. Generated by immunoSEQ multiplex PCR, the TCRdb table keeps only in-frame clones and is missing some. The data hold just under 550,000 clones, with 75% to 80% observed a single time. These same records also appear under a second study, on human thymus T cells.

The sample consisted of thymocytes. The source of these receptors is a boy under two years old with a congenital heart defect.

As concerns this clone: One junction end does not reproduce the germline sequence, and a read error may be involved. The rearrangement uses TRBV20-1 and TRBJ1-1; the match to TRBD1 covers 8 bases. The CDR3 sequence is 10 residues long. The germline gives CDR1 DFQATT, CDR2 SNEGSKA (reference sequence). CDR3 sequence (DNA): TGCAGTGCTAGAGATTCACAGGGGGTCTTT. It is translated as CSARDSQGVF.

V and J are TRBV18 and TRBJ1-5; 7 bases align to TRBD1. CDR3 size: 18 residues. In germline, CDR1 is KGHSH, CDR2 LQKENI. The trim removed 6 bases at V and 1 base at J, leaving 15 bases unmatched. CDR3 amino acids: CASSPTGDSSSSNQPQHF. Here the CDR3 DNA reads TGTGCCAGCTCCCCGACCGGGGACAGCTCCTCGAGCAATCAGCCCCAGCATTTT.

This clone appeared once. The chain is built from TRBV5-1 and TRBJ2-4; TRBD1 matches at 9 bases. Trimming removed 2 bases from V and 3 bases from J; junction bases left unmatched: 6. The CDR3 has 16 residues. Per the germline V gene, CDR1 is SGHRS and CDR2 is YFSETQ. The CDR3 loop is CASSLEQGAGKNIQYF. The CDR3 nucleotides read TGCGCCAGCAGCTTAGAACAGGGGGCCGGCAAAAACATTCAGTACTTC.

The CDR3 region is CASSQPTSGREKKQYF. CDR3 DNA: TGCGCCAGCAGCCAGCCGACTAGCGGGAGGGAGAAGAAGCAGTACTTC. V is TRBV4-1 and J is TRBJ2-7; 14 bases fit TRBD2. The CDR3 is made up of 16 amino acids. Germline-derived CDR1 and CDR2 are MGHRA and YSYEKL. Trimming took 3 bases from V and 8 from J; bases not matched to a gene: 9.

The chain uses TRBV11-2 and TRBJ2-7; 8 bases agree with TRBD2. V trimming: 5 bases; J trimming: 5 bases; junction bases outside the gene matches: 14. The V gene's germline CDR1 is SGHAT and CDR2 FQNNGV. The CDR3 sequence is 16 residues long. CDR3 sequence reads: CASSVGRGTSLNEQYF. CDR3 bases: TGTGCCAGCAGCGTCGGCCGCGGGACTAGTCTCAACGAGCAGTACTTC.

The genes are TRBV28 and TRBJ1-5; D is unresolved. The V end lost 3 bases, the J end lost 7 bases, and 7 bases lay between the germline ends. The CDR3 is made up of 12 amino acids. Germline CDR1 is MDHEN and CDR2 is SYDVKM. The CDR3 nucleotides read TGTGCCAGCAGTTTGCGGTCCCAGCCCCAGCATTTT. Residues: CASSLRSQPQHF.

The chain combines TRBV4-2 with TRBJ1-1; unclear D gene. Germline CDR1 is LGHNA and CDR2 is YNFKEQ. The CDR3 spans 15 residues. V was cut by 0 bases and J by 1 base, with 9 bases left in between. The CDR3 DNA sequence: TGTGCCAGCAGCCAAGAATATCGTCCGAACACTGAAGCTTTCTTT. Translation gives CASSQEYRPNTEAFF.

This clone has a single count. This sequence joins TRBV7-8 and TRBJ2-7; 8 nucleotides align to TRBD2. CDR1 and CDR2 (germline): SGHVS, FQNEAQ. The CDR3 totals 16 residues. After removal of 1 base from V and 7 bases from J, the junction contained 12 bases not matched to a gene. CDR3 DNA sequence: TGTGCCAGCAGCTTAGATCCCGGGGGGGGCCGGGGGGAGCAGTACTTC. Protein sequence: CASSLDPGGGRGEQYF. Complete variable domain (other parts from reference TRBV7-8 and TRBJ2-7): GAGVSQSPRYKVAKRGQDVALRCDPISGHVSLFWYQQALGQGPEFLTYFQNEAQLDKSGLPSDRFFAERPEGSVSTLKIQRTQQEDSAVYLCASSLDPGGGRGEQYFGPGTRLTVT.

The chain carries TRBV28 and TRBJ1-5, with D possibly TRBD1 on 5 matching bases. This CDR3 comprises 21 residues. The V end was cut by 6 bases, the J end by 2 bases, with 32 bases between. CDR1 and CDR2 from the germline V gene are MDHEN and SYDVKM. The DNA of the CDR3 is TGTGCCAGCAGCCCTCCCCCTCCTCAGGGTGCGTTGGATCGAGGCAATCAGCCCCAGCATTTT. Its protein is CASSPPPPQGALDRGNQPQHF.

V is TRBV4-3 and J is TRBJ2-1; D is possibly TRBD2 (7 bases). In germline, CDR1 is LGHNA, CDR2 YSLEER. Trimming removed 1 base at V and 9 bases at J, with 22 bases between. The CDR3 extends over 17 amino acids. The CDR3 nucleotides are TGCGCCAGCAGCCAAGGGGGGAGGGCAGGGGAATACGGTGAGCAGTTCTTC. It yields the protein CASSQGGRAGEYGEQFF.